This T cell receptor beta chain was captured by sequencing in a study of blood T cell repertoires in COVID-19. Study-level background: Sites across the United States, Italy and Spain contributed samples from acute and convalescent COVID-19. Sources were T cells, B-cell-depleted T cells, or PBMCs; the material itself was cDNA or gDNA.

Seattle researchers signed up patients amid active infection and tracked them longitudinally. Trimming left V 3 bases short and J 8 bases short, with 14 bases between. The CDR3 is 14 residues long. CDR1 and CDR2 from the germline V gene are SEHNR and FQNEAQ (reference sequence). Original processing notes: For nucleated cells, counts were estimated from reference gene primer amplification. Measured with immunoSEQ multiplex PCR; TCRdb has only the in-frame clones, and not every one. The V and J calls and clone size are taken from that table; D and trimming were inferred from the DNA. Found here are approximately 77,000 clones, roughly 85% of them singletons; the top ten hold roughly 8.9%.

The genes are TRBV7-9 and TRBJ2-1, with D tentatively TRBD2 (6 bases). This TCR came from a man aged 50 to 60 with COVID-19, enrolled during active disease. The sequenced sample consisted of peripheral blood. The CDR3 region is CASSFPLSGDEQFF. The CDR3, as DNA: TGTGCCAGCAGCTTTCCTCTGTCGGGGGATGAGCAGTTCTTC.